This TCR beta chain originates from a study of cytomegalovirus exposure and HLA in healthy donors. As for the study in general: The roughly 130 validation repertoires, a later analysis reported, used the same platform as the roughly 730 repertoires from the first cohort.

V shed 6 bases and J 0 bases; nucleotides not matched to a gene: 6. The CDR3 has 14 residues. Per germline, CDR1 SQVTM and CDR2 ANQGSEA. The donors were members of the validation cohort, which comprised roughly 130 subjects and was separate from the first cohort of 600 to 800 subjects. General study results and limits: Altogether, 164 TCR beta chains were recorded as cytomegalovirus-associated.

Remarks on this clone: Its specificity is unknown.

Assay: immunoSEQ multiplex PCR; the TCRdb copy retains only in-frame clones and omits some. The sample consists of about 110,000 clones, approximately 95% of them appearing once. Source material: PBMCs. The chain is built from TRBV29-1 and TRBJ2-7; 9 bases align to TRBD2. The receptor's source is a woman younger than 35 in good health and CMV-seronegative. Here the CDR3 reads CSVDPSGDSYEQYF. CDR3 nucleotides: TGCAGCGTCGACCCTAGCGGGGACTCCTACGAGCAGTACTTC.